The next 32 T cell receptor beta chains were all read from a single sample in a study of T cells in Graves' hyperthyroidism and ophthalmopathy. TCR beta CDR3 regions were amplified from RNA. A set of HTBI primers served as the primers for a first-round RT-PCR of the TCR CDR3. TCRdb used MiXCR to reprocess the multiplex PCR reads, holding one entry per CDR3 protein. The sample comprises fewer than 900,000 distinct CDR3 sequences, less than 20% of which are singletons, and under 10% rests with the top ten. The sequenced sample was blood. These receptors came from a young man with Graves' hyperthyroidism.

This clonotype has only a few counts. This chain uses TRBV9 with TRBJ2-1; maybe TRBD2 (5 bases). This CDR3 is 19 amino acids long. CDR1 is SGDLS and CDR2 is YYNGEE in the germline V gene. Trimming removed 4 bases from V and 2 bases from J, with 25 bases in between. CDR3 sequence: CASSPREGVPLGAYNEQFF. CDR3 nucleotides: TGTGCCAGCAGCCCCAGAGAGGGAGTCCCTCTCGGGGCCTACAATGAGCAGTTCTTC.

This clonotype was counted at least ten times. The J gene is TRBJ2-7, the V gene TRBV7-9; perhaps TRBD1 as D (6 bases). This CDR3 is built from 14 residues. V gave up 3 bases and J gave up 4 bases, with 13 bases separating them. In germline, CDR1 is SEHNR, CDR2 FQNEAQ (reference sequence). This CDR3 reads CASSFRDMYYEQYF. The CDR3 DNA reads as TGTGCCAGCAGCTTCCGGGACATGTATTACGAGCAGTACTTC.

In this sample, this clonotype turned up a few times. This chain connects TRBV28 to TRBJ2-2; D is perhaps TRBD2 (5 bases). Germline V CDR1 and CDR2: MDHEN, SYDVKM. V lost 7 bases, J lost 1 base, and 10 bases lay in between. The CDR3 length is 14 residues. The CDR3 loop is CASTYGRNTGELFF. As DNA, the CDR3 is TGTGCCAGCACCTATGGGAGGAACACCGGGGAGCTGTTTTTT. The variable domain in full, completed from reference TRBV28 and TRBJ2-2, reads DVKVTQSSRYLVKRTGEKVFLECVQDMDHENMFWYRQDPGLGLRLIYFSYDVKMKEKGDIPEGYSVSREKKERFSLILESASTNQTSMYLCASTYGRNTGELFFGEGSRLTVL.

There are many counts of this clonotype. CDR3 sequence reads: CASSLDLTGYNEQFF. Written as DNA, the CDR3 is TGCGCCAGCAGCTTGGACCTGACGGGGTACAATGAGCAGTTCTTC. The chain joins TRBV5-1 to TRBJ2-1, with D tentatively TRBD2 (5 bases). Trimming pared 0 bases from V and 4 bases from J, leaving 11 bases between. Germline lookup yields CDR1 SGHRS and CDR2 YFSETQ. The CDR3 contains 15 residues.

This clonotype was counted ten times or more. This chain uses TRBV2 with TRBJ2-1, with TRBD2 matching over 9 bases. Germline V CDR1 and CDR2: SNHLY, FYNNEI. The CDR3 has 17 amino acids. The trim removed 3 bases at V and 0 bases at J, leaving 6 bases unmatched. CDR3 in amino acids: CASSEAIAGDSYNEQFF. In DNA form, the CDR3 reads TGTGCCAGCAGTGAGGCGATAGCGGGAGACTCCTACAATGAGCAGTTCTTC.

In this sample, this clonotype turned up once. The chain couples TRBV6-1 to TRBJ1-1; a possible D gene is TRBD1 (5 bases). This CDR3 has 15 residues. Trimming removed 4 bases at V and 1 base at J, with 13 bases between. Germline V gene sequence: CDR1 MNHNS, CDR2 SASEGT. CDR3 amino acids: CASSGGGPRNTEAFF. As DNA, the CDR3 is TGTGCCAGCAGTGGGGGGGGACCCAGGAACACTGAAGCTTTCTTT.

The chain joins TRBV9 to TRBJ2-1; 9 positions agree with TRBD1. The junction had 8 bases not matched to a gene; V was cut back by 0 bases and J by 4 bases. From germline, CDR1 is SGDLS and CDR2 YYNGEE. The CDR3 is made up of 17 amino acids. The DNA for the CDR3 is TGTGCCAGCAGCGTAGTTGGGAGACAGGGGGTGTACAATGAGCAGTTCTTC. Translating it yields CASSVVGRQGVYNEQFF.

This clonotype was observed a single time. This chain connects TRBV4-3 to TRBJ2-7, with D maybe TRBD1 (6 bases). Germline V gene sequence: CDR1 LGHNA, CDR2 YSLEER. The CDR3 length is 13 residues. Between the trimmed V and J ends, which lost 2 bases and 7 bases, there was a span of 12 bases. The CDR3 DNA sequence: TGCGCCAGCAGCCAACTGGACAGAAGGGAGCAGTACTTC. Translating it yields CASSQLDRREQYF.

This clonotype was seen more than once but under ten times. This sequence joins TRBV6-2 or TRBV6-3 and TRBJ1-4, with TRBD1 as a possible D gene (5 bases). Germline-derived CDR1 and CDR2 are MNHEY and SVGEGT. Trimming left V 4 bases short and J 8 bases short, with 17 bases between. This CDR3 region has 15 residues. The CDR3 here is CASSFTGTDGEKLFF. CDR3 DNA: TGTGCCAGCAGTTTTACCGGGACCGACGGGGAAAAACTGTTTTTT.

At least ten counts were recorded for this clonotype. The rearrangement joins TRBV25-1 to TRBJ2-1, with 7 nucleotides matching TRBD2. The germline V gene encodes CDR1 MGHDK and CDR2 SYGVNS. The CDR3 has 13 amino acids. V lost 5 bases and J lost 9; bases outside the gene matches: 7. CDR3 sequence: CASSWGGVGEQFF. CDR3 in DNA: TGTGCCAGCAGTTGGGGAGGGGTCGGTGAGCAGTTCTTC. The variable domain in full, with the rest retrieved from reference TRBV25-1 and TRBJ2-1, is EADIYQTPRYLVIGTGKKITLECSQTMGHDKMYWYQQDPGMELHLIHYSYGVNSTEKGDLSSESTVSRIRTEHFPLTLESARPSHTSQYLCASSWGGVGEQFFGPGTRLTVL.

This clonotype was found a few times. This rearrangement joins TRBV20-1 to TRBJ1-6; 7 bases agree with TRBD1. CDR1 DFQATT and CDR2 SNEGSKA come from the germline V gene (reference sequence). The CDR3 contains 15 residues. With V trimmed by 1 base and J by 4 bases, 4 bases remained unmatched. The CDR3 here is CSARALGQYNSPLHF. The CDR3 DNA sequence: TGCAGTGCTAGAGCCCTGGGACAGTATAATTCACCCCTCCACTTT.

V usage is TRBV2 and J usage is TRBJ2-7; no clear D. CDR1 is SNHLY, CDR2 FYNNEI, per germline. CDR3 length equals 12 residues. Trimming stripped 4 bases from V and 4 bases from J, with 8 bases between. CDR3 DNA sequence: TGTGCCAGCAGTGCCACTATTTACGAGCAGTACTTC. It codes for CASSATIYEQYF.

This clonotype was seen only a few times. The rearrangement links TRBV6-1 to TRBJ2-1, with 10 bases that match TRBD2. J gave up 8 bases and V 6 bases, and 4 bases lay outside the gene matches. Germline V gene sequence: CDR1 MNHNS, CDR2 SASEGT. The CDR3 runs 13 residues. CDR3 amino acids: CASSQREGHEQFF. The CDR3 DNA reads TGTGCCAGCAGCCAGCGGGAGGGCCATGAGCAGTTCTTC.

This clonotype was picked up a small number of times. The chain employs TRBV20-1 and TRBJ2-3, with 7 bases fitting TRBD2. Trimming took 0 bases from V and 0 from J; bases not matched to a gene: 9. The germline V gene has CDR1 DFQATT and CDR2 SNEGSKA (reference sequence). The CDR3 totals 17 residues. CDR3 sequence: CSARDRKLATSTDTQYF. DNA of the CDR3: TGCAGTGCTAGAGATAGGAAACTAGCGACTAGCACAGATACGCAGTATTTT.

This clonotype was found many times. DNA for the CDR3: TGTGCCAGCAGTTTCCCGAGCGTGAACACTGAAGCTTTCTTT. Translating gives CASSFPSVNTEAFF. The chain combines TRBV28 with TRBJ1-1, with D uncertain. This CDR3 comprises 14 residues. V gave up 3 bases and J gave up 0 bases, with 8 bases separating them. Germline V CDR1 and CDR2: MDHEN, SYDVKM.

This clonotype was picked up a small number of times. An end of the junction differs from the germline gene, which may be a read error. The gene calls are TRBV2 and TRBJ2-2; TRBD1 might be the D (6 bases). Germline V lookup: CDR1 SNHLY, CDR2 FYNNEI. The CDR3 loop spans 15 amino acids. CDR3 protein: CASRSGTPNAGELFF. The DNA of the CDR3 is TGTGCCAGCAGATCCGGGACACCGAACGCCGGGGAGCTGTTTTTT.

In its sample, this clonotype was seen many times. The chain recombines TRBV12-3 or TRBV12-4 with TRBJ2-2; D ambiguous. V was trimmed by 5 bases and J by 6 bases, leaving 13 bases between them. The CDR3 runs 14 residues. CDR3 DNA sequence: TGTGCCAGCAGTAAACCCCCGAAAGCCGGGGAGCTGTTTTTT. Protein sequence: CASSKPPKAGELFF.

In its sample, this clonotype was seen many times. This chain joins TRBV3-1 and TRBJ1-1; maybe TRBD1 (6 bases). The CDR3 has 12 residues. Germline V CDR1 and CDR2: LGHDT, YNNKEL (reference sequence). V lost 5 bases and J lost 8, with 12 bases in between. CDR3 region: CASSFGQREAFF. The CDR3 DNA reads TGTGCCAGCAGCTTCGGACAGAGAGAAGCTTTCTTT.

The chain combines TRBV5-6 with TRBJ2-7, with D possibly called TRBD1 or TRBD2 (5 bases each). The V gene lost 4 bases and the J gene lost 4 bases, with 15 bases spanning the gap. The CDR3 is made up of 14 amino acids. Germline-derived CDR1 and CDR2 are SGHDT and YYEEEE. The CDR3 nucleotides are TGTGCCAGCAGCCTGTCAGAGGGGCCTTACGAGCAGTACTTC. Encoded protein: CASSLSEGPYEQYF.

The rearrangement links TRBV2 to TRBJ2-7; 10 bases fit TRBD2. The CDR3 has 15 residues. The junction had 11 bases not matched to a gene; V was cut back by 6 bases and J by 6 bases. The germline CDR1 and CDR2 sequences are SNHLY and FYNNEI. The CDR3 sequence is CASSPSGSLRGEQYF. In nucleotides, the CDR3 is TGTGCCAGCAGCCCTAGCGGGAGCCTCCGGGGCGAGCAGTACTTC. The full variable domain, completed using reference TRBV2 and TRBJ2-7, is EPEVTQTPSHQVTQMGQEVILRCVPISNHLYFYWYRQILGQKVEFLVSFYNNEISEKSEIFDDQFSVERPDGSNFTLKIRSTKLEDSAMYFCASSPSGSLRGEQYFGPGTRLTVT.

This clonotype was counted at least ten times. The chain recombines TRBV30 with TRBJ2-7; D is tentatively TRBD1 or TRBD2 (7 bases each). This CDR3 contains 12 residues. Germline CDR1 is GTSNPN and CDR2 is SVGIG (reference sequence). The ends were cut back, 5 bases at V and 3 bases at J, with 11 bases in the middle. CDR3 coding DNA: TGTGCCTGGGCGGGGGACAGCTACGAGCAGTACTTC. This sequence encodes CAWAGDSYEQYF.

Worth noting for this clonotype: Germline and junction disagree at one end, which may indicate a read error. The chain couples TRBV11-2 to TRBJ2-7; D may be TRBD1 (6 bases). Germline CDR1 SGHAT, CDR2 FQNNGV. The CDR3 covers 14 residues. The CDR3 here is CASSLGGPSYEQNF. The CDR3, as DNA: TGTGCCAGCAGCTTAGGGGGGCCTTCCTACGAGCAGAACTTC. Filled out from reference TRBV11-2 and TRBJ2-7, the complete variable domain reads EAGVAQSPRYKIIEKRQSVAFWCNPISGHATLYWYQQILGQGPKLLIQFQNNGVVDDSQLPKDRFSAERLKGVDSTLKIQPAKLEDSAVYLCASSLGGPSYEQNFGPGTRLTVT.

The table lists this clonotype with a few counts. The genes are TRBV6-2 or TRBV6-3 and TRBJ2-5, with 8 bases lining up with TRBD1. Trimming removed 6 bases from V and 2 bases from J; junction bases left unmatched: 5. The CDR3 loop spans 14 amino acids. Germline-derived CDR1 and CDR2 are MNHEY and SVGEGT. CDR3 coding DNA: TGTGCCAGCAGAATCGGGACAGGACAAGAGACCCAGTACTTC. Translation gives CASRIGTGQETQYF.

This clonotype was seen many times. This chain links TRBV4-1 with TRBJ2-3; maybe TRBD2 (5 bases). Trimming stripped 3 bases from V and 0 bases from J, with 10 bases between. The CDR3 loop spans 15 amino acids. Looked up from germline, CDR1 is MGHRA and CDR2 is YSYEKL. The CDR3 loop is CASSHDKRSTDTQYF. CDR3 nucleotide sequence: TGCGCCAGCAGCCACGACAAGCGGAGCACAGATACGCAGTATTTT.

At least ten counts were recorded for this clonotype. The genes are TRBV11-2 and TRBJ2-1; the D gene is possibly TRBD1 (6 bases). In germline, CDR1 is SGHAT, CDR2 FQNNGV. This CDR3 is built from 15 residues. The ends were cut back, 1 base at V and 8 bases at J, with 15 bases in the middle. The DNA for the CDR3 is TGTGCCAGCAGCTTAGGCCTTCCTAGGGGGTATGAGCAGTTCTTC. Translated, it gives CASSLGLPRGYEQFF. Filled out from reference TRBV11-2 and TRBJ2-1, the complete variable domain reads EAGVAQSPRYKIIEKRQSVAFWCNPISGHATLYWYQQILGQGPKLLIQFQNNGVVDDSQLPKDRFSAERLKGVDSTLKIQPAKLEDSAVYLCASSLGLPRGYEQFFGPGTRLTVL.

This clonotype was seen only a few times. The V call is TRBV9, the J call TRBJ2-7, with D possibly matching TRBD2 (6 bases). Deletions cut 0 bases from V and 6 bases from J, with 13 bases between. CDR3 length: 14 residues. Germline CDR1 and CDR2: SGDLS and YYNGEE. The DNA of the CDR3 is TGTGCCAGCAGCGTAGGGGTAGGGGAGGTCGAGCAGTACTTC. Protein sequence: CASSVGVGEVEQYF.

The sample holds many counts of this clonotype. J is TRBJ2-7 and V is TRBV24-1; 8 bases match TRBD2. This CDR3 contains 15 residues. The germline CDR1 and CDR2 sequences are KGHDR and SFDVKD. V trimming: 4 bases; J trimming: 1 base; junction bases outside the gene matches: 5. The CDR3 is CATSDSTSGSYEQYF. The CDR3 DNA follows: TGTGCCACCAGTGACTCTACTAGCGGATCCTACGAGCAGTACTTC.

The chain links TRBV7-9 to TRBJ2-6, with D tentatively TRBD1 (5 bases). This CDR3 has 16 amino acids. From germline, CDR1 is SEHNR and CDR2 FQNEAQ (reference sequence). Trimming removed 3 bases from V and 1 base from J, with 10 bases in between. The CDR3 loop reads CASSFTRGSGANVLTF. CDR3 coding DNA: TGTGCCAGCAGCTTTACAAGGGGTTCTGGGGCCAACGTCCTGACTTTC. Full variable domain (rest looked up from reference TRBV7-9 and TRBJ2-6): DTGVSQNPRHKITKRGQNVTFRCDPISEHNRLYWYRQTLGQGPEFLTYFQNEAQLEKSRLLSDRFSAERPKGSFSTLEIQRTEQGDSAMYLCASSFTRGSGANVLTFGAGSRLTVL.

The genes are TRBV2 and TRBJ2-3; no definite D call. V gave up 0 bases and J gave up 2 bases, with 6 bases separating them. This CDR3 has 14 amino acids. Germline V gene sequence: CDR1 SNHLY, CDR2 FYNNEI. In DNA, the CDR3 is TGTGCCAGCAGTGAAGCGGGAATCACAGATACGCAGTATTTT. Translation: CASSEAGITDTQYF.

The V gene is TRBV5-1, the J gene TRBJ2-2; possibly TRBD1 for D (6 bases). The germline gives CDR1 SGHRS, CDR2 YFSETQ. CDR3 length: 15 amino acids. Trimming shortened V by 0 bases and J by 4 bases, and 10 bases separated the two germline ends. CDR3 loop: CASSLEGDGTGELFF. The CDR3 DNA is TGCGCCAGCAGCTTGGAGGGGGACGGCACCGGGGAGCTGTTTTTT.

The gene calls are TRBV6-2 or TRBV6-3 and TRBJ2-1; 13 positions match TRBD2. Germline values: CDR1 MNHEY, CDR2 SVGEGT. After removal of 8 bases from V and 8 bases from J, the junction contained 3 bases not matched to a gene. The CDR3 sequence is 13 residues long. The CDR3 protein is CASGTSGKDEQFF. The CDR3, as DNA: TGTGCCAGCGGGACTAGCGGGAAGGATGAGCAGTTCTTC.

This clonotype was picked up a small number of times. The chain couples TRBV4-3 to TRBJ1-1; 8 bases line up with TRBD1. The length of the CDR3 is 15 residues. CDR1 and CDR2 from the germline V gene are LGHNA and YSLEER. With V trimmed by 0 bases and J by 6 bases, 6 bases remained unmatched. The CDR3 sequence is CASSQDAGGLAEAFF. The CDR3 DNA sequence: TGCGCCAGCAGCCAAGATGCAGGGGGCTTGGCTGAAGCTTTCTTT.